The 15 T cell receptor beta chains listed next were all sequenced from one sample in a study of breast tumors, draining lymph nodes, adjacent tissues. Breast cancer patients provided tissue from their axillary draining lymph nodes. TCRdb itself ran the multiplex PCR reads through MiXCR, one entry per CDR3 protein. The table includes over 150,000 distinct CDR3 sequences, approximately 30% detected once. The specimen was axillary lymph node tissue. These receptor sequences come from a female donor with breast cancer. Some clones in this sample may be carry-over from other donors' samples.

This clonotype was detected ten times or more. V usage is TRBV19 and J usage is TRBJ2-1; no reliable D call. V dropped 3 bases and J dropped 8 bases, with 23 bases sitting between them. In germline, CDR1 is LNHDA, CDR2 SQIVND (reference sequence). This CDR3 comprises 17 residues. The CDR3 DNA is TGTGCCAGTAGTATGGTCAGCCTCGGTCTCTATCCAGATGAGCAGTTCTTC. This gives the protein CASSMVSLGLYPDEQFF.

The sample holds many counts of this clonotype. The V call is TRBV14, the J call TRBJ2-5; 8 nucleotides agree with TRBD1. CDR1 is SGHDN and CDR2 is FVKESK in the germline V gene. V lost 1 base and J lost 7; bases outside the gene matches: 2. The length of the CDR3 is 13 residues. This CDR3 is CASSQGTGPTQYF. The CDR3 coding sequence is TGTGCCAGCAGCCAAGGGACAGGGCCGACCCAGTACTTC.

In its sample, this clonotype was seen a few times. The CDR3 sequence: CASSLAVGADTQYF. The CDR3 coding sequence is TGCGCCAGCAGCTTGGCCGTGGGGGCGGACACCCAGTACTTC. The chain joins TRBV5-1 to TRBJ2-5; tentatively, D is TRBD1 (6 bases). Trimming took off 0 bases at V and 8 bases at J, with 14 bases between the two ends. CDR1 is SGHRS, CDR2 YFSETQ, per germline. This CDR3 is built from 14 residues.

This clonotype was seen many times. The chain couples TRBV12-3 or TRBV12-4 to TRBJ2-7; D remains ambiguous. The CDR3 is 14 amino acids. Trimming pared 1 base from V and 1 base from J, leaving 8 bases between. In DNA form, the CDR3 reads TGTGCCAGCAGTTTAGGGGTAACTTCCTACGAGCAGTACTTC. Amino acid sequence: CASSLGVTSYEQYF.

Ten or more counts support this clonotype. V and J are TRBV4-2 and TRBJ2-7; TRBD1 matches 7 bases. The trim removed 4 bases at V and 3 bases at J, leaving 3 bases unmatched. This CDR3 comprises 13 residues. Germline CDR1 reads LGHNA; CDR2 reads YNFKEQ. The CDR3 spells CASSRQGGYEQYF. CDR3 sequence (DNA): TGTGCCAGCAGCCGACAGGGTGGCTACGAGCAGTACTTC.

Turning to this clonotype: It is likely a read error, because the conserved phenylalanine at the end of the CDR3 is missing. The chain combines TRBV20-1 with TRBJ1-1; D may be TRBD1 (6 bases). Germline lookup yields CDR1 DFQATT and CDR2 SNEGSKA (reference sequence). The V gene lost 6 bases and the J gene lost 3 bases, with 17 bases spanning the gap. This CDR3 has 14 residues. Written as DNA, the CDR3 is TGCAGTGCGCTGAGTGGGACACCGGACACTGAAGCTTTCCTT. It codes for CSALSGTPDTEAFL.

CDR3 in DNA: TGTGCCAGCAGCTTGACAACCTTGGCTGAAGCTTTCTTT. This translates into CASSLTTLAEAFF. This chain joins TRBV5-5 and TRBJ1-1; D unresolved. Trimming removed 1 base at V and 6 bases at J, with 10 bases between. This CDR3 is 13 amino acids long. CDR1 and CDR2 from the germline V gene are SGHKS and YYEKEE (reference sequence).

This clonotype occurred many times. The rearrangement links TRBV25-1 to TRBJ2-7, with D possibly matching TRBD2 (5 bases). The V and J ends lost 3 bases and 3 bases respectively, with 15 bases between them. This CDR3 spans 15 amino acids. Germline CDR1 and CDR2: MGHDK and SYGVNS. CDR3 sequence: CASSDTLRVDYEQYF. The CDR3 bases are TGTGCCAGCAGTGACACTCTGAGGGTTGACTACGAGCAGTACTTC.

This CDR3 reads CASSSRQSRSPLHF. CDR3 sequence (DNA): TGTGCCAGCAGCTCTCGGCAGTCACGATCACCCCTCCACTTT. V usage is TRBV7-3 and J usage is TRBJ1-6; D gene unclear. Germline assignment: CDR1 SGHTA and CDR2 FQGTGA. Trimming cost V 4 bases and J 10 bases, with 14 bases left between them. This CDR3 spans 14 amino acids.

This clonotype was counted many times. The V and J genes are TRBV12-3 or TRBV12-4 and TRBJ2-7; TRBD1 matches at 10 bases. This CDR3 region has 13 residues. J lost 4 bases, V lost 7 bases, and 4 bases had no gene match. CDR3 sequence reads: CASTPDRGYEQYF. The CDR3 nucleotides read TGTGCCAGCACCCCGGACAGGGGGTACGAGCAGTACTTC.

Of note for this clonotype: A much larger clone differs from this one at a single base, so this may be a read error. The chain employs TRBV5-6 and TRBJ1-2; perhaps TRBD1 as D (5 bases). This CDR3 has 15 amino acids. V was cut by 6 bases and J by 5 bases, with 20 bases left in between. CDR1 and CDR2 from the germline V gene are SGHDT and YYEEEE. CDR3 sequence reads: CASIMLGERGYGYTF. The DNA for the CDR3 is TGTGCCAGCATCATGTTGGGGGAAAGAGGGTATGGCTACACCTTC. Together with reference TRBV5-6 and TRBJ1-2, the CDR3 gives the full variable domain: DAGVTQSPTHLIKTRGQQVTLRCSPKSGHDTVSWYQQALGQGPQFIFQYYEEEERQRGNFPDRFSGHQFPNYSSELNVNALLLGDSALYLCASIMLGERGYGYTFGSGTRLTVV.

The V and J genes are TRBV5-4 and TRBJ2-2; 12 positions match TRBD2. The junction had 7 bases not matched to a gene; V was cut back by 4 bases and J by 0 bases. Germline V gene data show CDR1 as SGHNT and CDR2 as YYREEE (reference sequence). This CDR3 is 18 amino acids long. The CDR3: CASSPGLAGHPNTGELFF. CDR3 bases: TGTGCCAGCAGCCCAGGACTAGCGGGACACCCGAACACCGGGGAGCTGTTTTTT.

V gene TRBV20-1 combines with J gene TRBJ1-6; no clear D gene. The CDR3 covers 14 residues. Per the germline V gene, CDR1 is DFQATT and CDR2 is SNEGSKA (reference sequence). The germline V and J ends were trimmed by 1 base and 11 bases, with 15 bases remaining between them. CDR3 bases: TGCAGTGCTAGAGTGGCACGGATAGGTCCACCCCTCCACTTT. Translating gives CSARVARIGPPLHF.

This clonotype showed up many times. The rearrangement uses TRBV14 and TRBJ2-5, with D unresolved. The length of the CDR3 is 12 residues. Germline CDR1 SGHDN, CDR2 FVKESK. Trimming removed 2 bases at V and 5 bases at J, with 6 bases between. The CDR3 DNA sequence: TGTGCCAGCAGCCAATTGGGGGAGACCCAGTACTTC. It translates to CASSQLGETQYF.

This clonotype occurred many times. The V call is TRBV20-1, the J call TRBJ2-7, with 15 positions matching TRBD2. This CDR3 contains 18 residues. Germline-derived CDR1 and CDR2 are DFQATT and SNEGSKA (reference sequence). J lost 2 bases, V lost 0 bases, and 8 bases had no gene match. CDR3 residues: CSAREGLAGGILTYEQYF. In nucleotides, the CDR3 is TGCAGTGCTAGAGAGGGACTAGCGGGGGGAATACTTACCTACGAGCAGTACTTC.